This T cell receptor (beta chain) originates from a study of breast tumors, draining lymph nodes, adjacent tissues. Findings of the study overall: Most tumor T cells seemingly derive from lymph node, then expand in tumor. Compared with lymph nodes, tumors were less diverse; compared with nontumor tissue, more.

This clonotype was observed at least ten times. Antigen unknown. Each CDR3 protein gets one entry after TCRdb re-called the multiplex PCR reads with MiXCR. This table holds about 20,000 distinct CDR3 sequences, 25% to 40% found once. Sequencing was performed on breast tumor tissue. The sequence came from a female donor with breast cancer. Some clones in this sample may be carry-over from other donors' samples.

The DNA for the CDR3 is TGTGCCAGCAGCCAAGGGTGGATGGACGAGCAGTACTTC. The encoded protein is CASSQGWMDEQYF. The chain is built from TRBV3-1 and TRBJ2-7; D not resolved. V was pared by 1 base and J by 5 bases, with 9 bases between. The germline gives CDR1 LGHDT, CDR2 YNNKEL (reference sequence). The CDR3 is 13 amino acids.